The 24 T cell receptor beta chains below come from one sample, sequenced in a study of OX40 agonist ivuxolimab in advanced cancers. TCRdb's copy holds only in-frame clones and misses some; the assay was immunoSEQ multiplex PCR. The repertoire has thousands of clones, around 70% of them found once; the top ten carry around three fifths. The sample consisted of CD4+ or CD8+ T cells sorted from blood, taken in a trial of the OX40 agonist ivuxolimab. Receptors originate from an adult with an advanced solid tumor such as melanoma, head and neck, liver or kidney cancer.

The V call is TRBV19, the J call TRBJ2-7; D is perhaps TRBD2 (5 bases). CDR3 length: 13 amino acids. Germline values: CDR1 LNHDA, CDR2 SQIVND (reference sequence). Trimming took 9 bases from V and 2 from J, leaving 14 bases between them. CDR3 residues: CASAPGRAYEQYF. The CDR3 nucleotides read TGTGCCAGCGCCCCGGGAAGGGCCTACGAGCAGTACTTC.

V usage is TRBV5-6 and J usage is TRBJ2-1, with D tentatively TRBD2 (6 bases). Germline CDR1 and CDR2: SGHDT and YYEEEE. The germline V and J ends were trimmed by 9 bases and 5 bases, with 15 bases remaining between them. This CDR3 spans 13 amino acids. CDR3 bases: TGTGCCACCCACGGGACTTATGACAATGAGCAGTTCTTC. It encodes CATHGTYDNEQFF.

This clone was seen just once. The gene calls are TRBV6-1 and TRBJ2-2; D remains unclear. The CDR3 has 11 residues. Per germline, CDR1 MNHNS and CDR2 SASEGT. V lost 6 bases and J 6 bases, leaving 5 bases between the germline ends. Written as DNA, the CDR3 is TGTGCCAGCAGAGTAGCCGGGGAGCTGTTTTTT. This translates into CASRVAGELFF.

The rearrangement joins TRBV4-3 to TRBJ2-1; 12 nucleotides match TRBD2. Germline-derived CDR1 and CDR2 are LGHNA and YSLEER. V shed 3 bases and J 9 bases; nucleotides not matched to a gene: 9. The CDR3 is made up of 16 amino acids. This CDR3 reads CASSQIPGLAGSEQFF. The CDR3 DNA reads TGCGCCAGCAGCCAGATTCCGGGACTAGCGGGTAGTGAGCAGTTCTTC.

The chain employs TRBV7-9 and TRBJ2-5, with 8 bases lining up with TRBD1. J was trimmed by 4 bases and V by 5 bases; bases with no gene match: 6. Germline V gene data show CDR1 as SEHNR and CDR2 as FQNEAQ (reference sequence). CDR3 size: 14 residues. The CDR3: CASSPRDRRETQYF. The CDR3 DNA is TGTGCCAGCAGCCCTAGGGACAGGCGAGAGACCCAGTACTTC.

The chain has TRBV25-1 and TRBJ2-7; D perhaps matches TRBD2 (6 bases). Trimming pared 5 bases from V and 1 base from J, leaving 12 bases between. CDR1 and CDR2 from the germline V gene are MGHDK and SYGVNS. This CDR3 contains 14 residues. CDR3 in DNA: TGTGCCAGCAGTAGCTTAGGGACTTCCTACGAGCAGTACTTC. Residues: CASSSLGTSYEQYF.

This clone was seen a few times. The chain joins TRBV9 to TRBJ2-5; the D gene is possibly TRBD2 (5 bases). Trimming shortened V by 4 bases and J by 1 base, and 14 bases separated the two germline ends. CDR3 length: 15 amino acids. From germline, CDR1 is SGDLS and CDR2 YYNGEE. CDR3 sequence (DNA): TGTGCCAGCAGCCGCAGCGGTAGACTCCAAGAGACCCAGTACTTC. Translating it yields CASSRSGRLQETQYF.

In its sample, this clone ranks as medium-sized. The DNA of the CDR3 is TGTGCCAGCAGTTTGGGCCGACTCCAGGGTGTGGGAGGCTACACCTTC. The encoded protein is CASSLGRLQGVGGYTF. This sequence joins TRBV27 and TRBJ1-2; maybe TRBD1 (5 bases). The CDR3 sequence is 16 residues long. Trimming shortened V by 3 bases and J by 8 bases, and 22 bases separated the two germline ends. CDR1 and CDR2 (germline): MNHEY, SMNVEV (reference sequence).

The chain carries TRBV28 and TRBJ2-2; TRBD1 aligns across 11 bases. The V gene's germline CDR1 is MDHEN and CDR2 SYDVKM. There are 17 residues in the CDR3. The junction had 13 bases not matched to a gene; V was cut back by 7 bases and J by 6 bases. CDR3 protein: CASTLRRDRGRPGELFF. CDR3 coding DNA: TGTGCCAGCACCCTTCGGCGGGACAGGGGGAGACCCGGGGAGCTGTTTTTT.

The rearrangement uses TRBV7-2 and TRBJ1-6; D is perhaps TRBD1 (5 bases). Per the germline V gene, CDR1 is SGHTA and CDR2 is FQGNSA. This CDR3 comprises 17 residues. V shed 1 base and J shed 3 bases, with 13 bases lying between them. Written as DNA, the CDR3 is TGTGCCAGCAGCTTAGAAGACAGAAAGCGCTATAATTCACCCCTCCACTTT. It encodes CASSLEDRKRYNSPLHF.

V is TRBV27 and J is TRBJ2-1; 11 nucleotides match TRBD1. V shed 6 bases, J shed 8 bases, and the junction held 9 bases outside the gene matches. The CDR3 sequence is 15 residues long. Germline CDR1 MNHEY, CDR2 SMNVEV (reference sequence). The CDR3 coding sequence is TGTGCCAGCAGATATGGGACAGGGGGTGTCGATGAGCAGTTCTTC. Translation gives CASRYGTGGVDEQFF.

The genes are TRBV7-8 and TRBJ1-5; D is undetermined. The CDR3 runs to 14 residues. Germline V CDR1 and CDR2: SGHVS, FQNEAQ. Trimming left V 3 bases short and J 7 bases short, with 13 bases between. The chain's CDR3 is CASSFGDTAQPQHF. The CDR3 bases are TGTGCCAGCAGCTTTGGCGACACCGCGCAGCCCCAGCATTTT.

The V and J genes are TRBV5-1 and TRBJ2-2, with D possibly matching TRBD2 (5 bases). Trimming left V 7 bases short and J 5 bases short, with 9 bases between. This CDR3 spans 12 amino acids. CDR1 and CDR2 from the germline V gene are SGHRS and YFSETQ. The CDR3 nucleotides are TGCGCCAGCGGCGGGTGGACCGGGGAGCTGTTTTTT. Its protein is CASGGWTGELFF.

This clone has a single count. The V and J genes are TRBV4-1 and TRBJ1-3, with a tentative D call TRBD1 (5 bases). With 0 bases removed from V and 4 bases from J, the gap between germline ends came to 13 bases. This CDR3 comprises 16 residues. Germline lookup yields CDR1 MGHRA and CDR2 YSYEKL. Written as DNA, the CDR3 is TGCGCCAGCAGCCAAGATCAATGGGGGTTCGGAAACACCATATATTTT. Its translation is CASSQDQWGFGNTIYF.

The rearrangement links TRBV27 to TRBJ2-1; 10 nucleotides match TRBD2. The CDR3 covers 15 residues. The junction had 11 bases not matched to a gene; V was cut back by 7 bases and J by 8 bases. CDR1 is MNHEY, CDR2 SMNVEV, per germline (reference sequence). CDR3 sequence reads: CASTPAGGLYDEQFF. The CDR3 region has the DNA TGTGCCAGCACCCCAGCGGGAGGGCTGTATGATGAGCAGTTCTTC.

Relative to its sample, this clone is medium-sized (0.01 to 0.1%). The V and J genes are TRBV7-6 and TRBJ2-7; the match to TRBD1 covers 7 bases. The CDR3 contains 15 residues. Germline V gene lookup returns CDR1 SGHVS and CDR2 FNYEAQ. Trimming took 4 bases from V and 4 from J; bases not matched to a gene: 10. The CDR3 loop reads CASSSVRDSAYEQYF. CDR3 nucleotide sequence: TGTGCCAGCAGCTCGGTCCGGGACAGCGCATACGAGCAGTACTTC.

This chain's CDR3 is CASSQGDRGLGSPLHF. CDR3 coding DNA: TGCGCCAGCAGCCAGGGGGACAGGGGGCTTGGATCACCCCTCCACTTT. The chain couples TRBV4-3 to TRBJ1-6; 12 positions agree with TRBD1. The V segment lost 3 bases and the J segment 10 bases; nucleotides outside the gene matches: 7. Per germline, CDR1 LGHNA and CDR2 YSLEER. This CDR3 spans 16 amino acids.

Written as DNA, the CDR3 is TGCAGCGTTGGGGGGGACAGGGATGGAAACACCATATATTTT. Translating it yields CSVGGDRDGNTIYF. The chain employs TRBV29-1 and TRBJ1-3; 9 bases line up with TRBD1. Losses at the gene ends were 4 bases for V and 3 bases for J; bases not matched to a gene: 4. The CDR3 is 14 amino acids. From germline, CDR1 is SQVTM and CDR2 ANQGSEA.

This clone is deemed medium-sized (0.01 to 0.1%). J is TRBJ1-5 and V is TRBV7-9, with TRBD1 as a possible D gene (5 bases). Trimming removed 5 bases at V and 3 bases at J, with 8 bases between. CDR3 length: 13 residues. Germline assignment: CDR1 SEHNR and CDR2 FQNEAQ (reference sequence). DNA for the CDR3: TGTGCCAGCAGCCCAGGGAACAATCAGCCCCAGCATTTT. Translated: CASSPGNNQPQHF.

This chain connects TRBV7-9 to TRBJ1-1, with D perhaps matching TRBD1 (5 bases). CDR3 size: 15 residues. The germline V gene has CDR1 SEHNR and CDR2 FQNEAQ (reference sequence). Trimming removed 4 bases from V and 7 bases from J, with 19 bases in between. CDR3 loop: CASSSGGRRPFEAFF. CDR3 nucleotides: TGTGCCAGCAGCTCTGGGGGTAGGCGGCCTTTTGAAGCTTTCTTT.

The V gene is TRBV4-3, the J gene TRBJ2-2; D gene unclear. With 0 bases removed from V and 4 bases from J, the gap between germline ends came to 12 bases. Germline lookup yields CDR1 LGHNA and CDR2 YSLEER. The CDR3 contains 16 residues. The CDR3 protein is CASSQDPPSGTGELFF. DNA of the CDR3: TGCGCCAGCAGCCAAGATCCCCCATCGGGCACCGGGGAGCTGTTTTTT.

This clone appeared a few times. The chain links TRBV11-2 to TRBJ1-2; 7 bases are shared with TRBD1. The J segment lost 8 bases and the V segment lost 1 base, leaving 1 base of the junction unmatched. The germline gives CDR1 SGHAT, CDR2 FQNNGV. There are 12 residues in the CDR3. The CDR3 DNA sequence: TGTGCCAGCAGCTTAGTCAGGGGGGGCTACACCTTC. Translation gives CASSLVRGGYTF.

V gene TRBV6-6 combines with J gene TRBJ1-4; D is unresolved. Between the trimmed V and J ends, which lost 6 bases and 7 bases, there was a span of 12 bases. The CDR3 length is 13 residues. Germline V lookup: CDR1 MNHNY, CDR2 SVGAGI (reference sequence). CDR3 coding DNA: TGTGCCAGCAGGCCCGGGTCCGGTGAAAAACTGTTTTTT. Translation gives CASRPGSGEKLFF.

The rearrangement joins TRBV7-3 to TRBJ1-1, with 9 bases identical to TRBD1. After removal of 2 bases from V and 8 bases from J, the junction contained 6 bases not matched to a gene. The germline V gene encodes CDR1 SGHTA and CDR2 FQGTGA. There are 14 residues in the CDR3. The CDR3: CASSLAGQGGEAFF. The CDR3 region has the DNA TGTGCCAGCAGCTTAGCGGGACAGGGTGGAGAAGCTTTCTTT.